Listed here are 28 T cell receptor beta chains from one sample, sequenced in a study of blood T cell repertoires in COVID-19. Sequencing used immunoSEQ multiplex PCR; TCRdb keeps in-frame clones, though not all of them. The data contain 470,000 or so clones, around 85% of them seen just once; the ten biggest clones take up approximately 3%. The sequenced sample consisted of peripheral blood. Receptor source: a human donor in a cohort sampled during active COVID-19.

The rearrangement links TRBV9 to TRBJ1-1, with D possibly being TRBD1 (6 bases). V was trimmed by 7 bases and J by 2 bases, leaving 15 bases between them. The CDR3 contains 14 residues. Germline V gene data show CDR1 as SGDLS and CDR2 as YYNGEE. The CDR3 reads CASQKGHRNTEAFF. The CDR3, as DNA: TGTGCCAGCCAAAAGGGACATCGAAACACTGAAGCTTTCTTT.

The gene calls are TRBV18 and TRBJ2-5, with TRBD1 matching over 7 bases. Germline CDR1 is KGHSH and CDR2 is LQKENI. There are 15 residues in the CDR3. J gave up 2 bases and V 1 base, and 4 bases lay outside the gene matches. The CDR3 loop reads CASSPRDSPQETQYF. The CDR3 nucleotides are TGTGCCAGCTCACCACGGGACAGTCCTCAAGAGACCCAGTACTTC.

This clone was observed a few times. The V call is TRBV7-3, the J call TRBJ2-3, with D possibly being TRBD2 (5 bases). V was pared by 5 bases and J by 3 bases, with 18 bases between. The CDR3 consists of 16 residues. Germline V gene data show CDR1 as SGHTA and CDR2 as FQGTGA. The CDR3 bases are TGTGCCAGCAGCCCCAATCGCGCTACGGGAACAGATACGCAGTATTTT. Translation gives CASSPNRATGTDTQYF.

The J gene is TRBJ2-5, the V gene TRBV24-1, with 7 bases lining up with TRBD2. CDR3 length: 13 residues. Germline-derived CDR1 and CDR2 are KGHDR and SFDVKD. J lost 7 bases, V lost 4 bases, and 5 bases had no gene match. CDR3 DNA sequence: TGTGCCACCAGTGACTCGGGGGGAGGGACCCAGTACTTC. Its protein is CATSDSGGGTQYF.

The chain couples TRBV19 to TRBJ2-5; 9 bases line up with TRBD1. Looked up from germline, CDR1 is LNHDA and CDR2 is SQIVND (reference sequence). V dropped 10 bases and J dropped 4; count of bases not matched to a gene: 7. The CDR3 sequence is 13 residues long. The CDR3 loop reads CATWTGVGETQYF. The CDR3 DNA sequence: TGTGCCACCTGGACAGGGGTTGGAGAGACCCAGTACTTC.

The rearrangement links TRBV4-1 to TRBJ2-2; TRBD2 agrees at 9 bases. The J segment lost 6 bases and the V segment lost 6 bases, leaving 5 bases of the junction unmatched. This CDR3 region has 14 residues. Germline CDR1 MGHRA, CDR2 YSYEKL. The CDR3 sequence is CASRQGLAPGELFF. The CDR3 nucleotides are TGCGCCAGCAGACAGGGACTAGCCCCCGGGGAGCTGTTTTTT.

The V and J genes are TRBV5-4 and TRBJ2-1, with a possible D match to TRBD2 (5 bases). CDR1 and CDR2 (germline): SGHNT, YYREEE (reference sequence). The CDR3 is made up of 15 amino acids. Trimming shortened V by 6 bases and J by 5 bases, and 18 bases separated the two germline ends. The chain's CDR3 is CASTASTRLNNEQFF. DNA for the CDR3: TGTGCCAGCACCGCTAGCACCCGCCTAAACAATGAGCAGTTCTTC.

The rearrangement joins TRBV5-4 to TRBJ2-2; possibly TRBD2 for D (6 bases). Trimming left V 9 bases short and J 4 bases short, with 16 bases between. The germline V gene has CDR1 SGHNT and CDR2 YYREEE (reference sequence). There are 14 residues in the CDR3. The CDR3 nucleotides are TGTGCCATCCCGGGAGCCGGGGTCACCGGGGAGCTGTTTTTT. Its protein is CAIPGAGVTGELFF.

Worth noting for this clone: The identical CDR3 is also encoded by other nucleotide sequences in the sample. This chain joins TRBV5-1 and TRBJ1-2, with TRBD1 matching over 7 bases. Losses at the gene ends were 4 bases for V and 0 bases for J; bases not matched to a gene: 3. This CDR3 has 14 amino acids. CDR1 and CDR2 (germline): SGHRS, YFSETQ. The CDR3 nucleotides are TGCGCCAGCAGCAGCGGACAGGCTAACTATGGCTACACCTTC. It encodes CASSSGQANYGYTF.

A word on this clone: In the same sample, other DNA sequences code for this CDR3. The chain uses TRBV5-1 and TRBJ1-2; 7 bases fit TRBD1. CDR1 is SGHRS, CDR2 YFSETQ, per germline. The trim removed 0 bases at V and 3 bases at J, leaving 2 bases unmatched. This CDR3 contains 14 residues. The CDR3 bases are TGCGCCAGCAGCTTGGGACAGGGTGACTATGGCTACACCTTC. Amino acids: CASSLGQGDYGYTF. The complete variable domain, with remaining parts taken from reference TRBV5-1 and TRBJ1-2, reads KAGVTQTPRYLIKTRGQQVTLSCSPISGHRSVSWYQQTPGQGLQFLFEYFSETQRNKGNFPGRFSGRQFSNSRSEMNVSTLELGDSALYLCASSLGQGDYGYTFGSGTRLTVV.

The CDR3: CACLPQGAGEKLFF. The DNA of the CDR3 is TGTGCCTGCTTACCACAGGGGGCAGGGGAAAAACTGTTTTTT. The rearrangement joins TRBV30 to TRBJ1-4; TRBD1 aligns across 9 bases. V was clipped by 6 bases and J by 8 bases; unmatched bases: 10. The germline gives CDR1 GTSNPN, CDR2 SVGIG (reference sequence). The CDR3 has 14 amino acids.

The chain carries TRBV9 and TRBJ2-7; 9 bases fit TRBD1. The CDR3 spans 14 residues. Germline loops: CDR1 SGDLS, CDR2 YYNGEE. Trimming took 3 bases from V and 6 from J; bases not matched to a gene: 7. CDR3 region: CASSGGTGLGEQYF. In DNA form, the CDR3 reads TGTGCCAGCAGCGGGGGGACAGGGTTGGGCGAGCAGTACTTC.

This chain connects TRBV14 to TRBJ1-5; TRBD1 might be the D (5 bases). The V and J ends lost 4 bases and 3 bases respectively, with 16 bases between them. Germline CDR1 and CDR2: SGHDN and FVKESK. This CDR3 is 16 amino acids long. The DNA of the CDR3 is TGTGCCAGCAGCCCAAGGCAGGGTATCATCAATCAGCCCCAGCATTTT. The encoded protein is CASSPRQGIINQPQHF.

The CDR3 is CASSLLWLAGLNEQFF. The CDR3 DNA sequence: TGTGCCAGCAGTTTATTATGGCTAGCGGGTCTCAATGAGCAGTTCTTC. This chain joins TRBV27 and TRBJ2-1, with 8 nucleotides matching TRBD2. V shed 1 base, J shed 6 bases, and the junction held 8 bases outside the gene matches. The CDR3 loop spans 16 amino acids. From germline, CDR1 is MNHEY and CDR2 SMNVEV (reference sequence).

V and J are TRBV4-2 and TRBJ1-3, with no clear D. With 0 bases removed from V and 2 bases from J, the gap between germline ends came to 11 bases. This CDR3 is built from 16 residues. From germline, CDR1 is LGHNA and CDR2 YNFKEQ. The CDR3 loop reads CASSQEAGSTGNTIYF. CDR3 nucleotide sequence: TGTGCCAGCAGCCAAGAGGCAGGTTCTACTGGAAACACCATATATTTT.

V usage is TRBV7-9 and J usage is TRBJ1-5; D call uncertain. This CDR3 has 13 residues. Germline assignment: CDR1 SEHNR and CDR2 FQNEAQ (reference sequence). Trimming took off 4 bases at V and 7 bases at J, with 11 bases between the two ends. CDR3 region: CASSYFGEQPQHF. CDR3 DNA sequence: TGTGCCAGCAGCTACTTTGGGGAGCAGCCCCAGCATTTT.

The chain joins TRBV3-1 (or the pseudogene TRBV3-2) to TRBJ1-2; no definite D call. The CDR3 sequence is 15 residues long. V lost 0 bases, J lost 5 bases, and 13 bases lay in between. Germline V gene lookup returns CDR1 LGHDT and CDR2 YNNKEL (reference sequence). In nucleotides, the CDR3 is TGTGCCAGCAGCCAAGATCGCTGGGAGACTTATGGCTACACCTTC. This encodes CASSQDRWETYGYTF.

The rearrangement uses TRBV6-5 and TRBJ2-7; D remains ambiguous. Trimming pared 2 bases from V and 6 bases from J, leaving 11 bases between. CDR1 MNHEY and CDR2 SVGAGI come from the germline V gene. This CDR3 comprises 13 residues. The CDR3 spells CASSYPPTGEQYF. Written as DNA, the CDR3 is TGTGCCAGCAGTTACCCTCCCACTGGCGAGCAGTACTTC.

This chain connects TRBV20-1 to TRBJ2-7, with 15 bases that match TRBD2. In germline, CDR1 is DFQATT, CDR2 SNEGSKA (reference sequence). V gave up 3 bases and J gave up 3 bases; unmatched junction bases: 12. The CDR3 contains 18 residues. The CDR3 region is CSASAGLAGGPGIYEQYF. The CDR3 DNA is TGCAGTGCTAGTGCGGGACTAGCGGGAGGCCCGGGAATCTACGAGCAGTACTTC.

This clone has at least ten counts. The chain links TRBV9 to TRBJ1-6; tentatively, D is TRBD1 (5 bases). CDR3 length: 15 residues. V shed 4 bases and J shed 7 bases, with 15 bases lying between them. Germline V CDR1 and CDR2: SGDLS, YYNGEE. The CDR3 bases are TGTGCCAGCAGCCCGACTTCGACAGAAAATTCACCCCTCCACTTT. Residues: CASSPTSTENSPLHF.

This chain uses TRBV6-5 with TRBJ1-4, with D possibly being TRBD1 (5 bases). Trimming pared 11 bases from V and 3 bases from J, leaving 16 bases between. The CDR3 contains 14 residues. Germline CDR1 is MNHEY and CDR2 is SVGAGI. The CDR3 sequence is CASSGERSNEKLFF. The CDR3 DNA follows: TGTGCCTCCTCGGGGGAACGATCTAATGAAAAACTGTTTTTT.

This clone was counted only a few times. The rearrangement uses TRBV18 and TRBJ1-4; TRBD1 matches 7 bases. This CDR3 is built from 15 residues. The V segment lost 1 base and the J segment 8 bases; nucleotides outside the gene matches: 7. The germline V gene has CDR1 KGHSH and CDR2 LQKENI. CDR3 in DNA: TGTGCCAGCTCACCACGAGAACAGGGGATCGAAAAACTGTTTTTT. Translation: CASSPREQGIEKLFF.

The chain joins TRBV5-1 to TRBJ1-2; TRBD1 matches at 7 bases. CDR3 length: 14 residues. Per germline, CDR1 SGHRS and CDR2 YFSETQ. The V gene end was trimmed by 2 bases and the J gene end by 3 bases; junction bases not matched to a gene: 4. The CDR3 loop reads CASSFAQGDYGYTF. The DNA of the CDR3 is TGCGCCAGCAGCTTCGCCCAGGGGGACTATGGCTACACCTTC. Complete variable domain (other parts from reference TRBV5-1 and TRBJ1-2): KAGVTQTPRYLIKTRGQQVTLSCSPISGHRSVSWYQQTPGQGLQFLFEYFSETQRNKGNFPGRFSGRQFSNSRSEMNVSTLELGDSALYLCASSFAQGDYGYTFGSGTRLTVV.

Here the CDR3 DNA reads TGTGCCAGCGGAACCGGGACAGGGGGCGGCGAGCAGTACTTC. It codes for CASGTGTGGGEQYF. The V and J genes are TRBV6-5 and TRBJ2-7; TRBD1 aligns across 12 bases. The CDR3 loop spans 14 amino acids. The germline CDR1 and CDR2 sequences are MNHEY and SVGAGI. V lost 8 bases, J lost 6 bases, and 8 bases stayed unmatched.

This clone was detected a few times. The gene calls are TRBV24-1 and TRBJ2-1; possibly TRBD1 for D (5 bases). V was cut by 3 bases and J by 0 bases, with 11 bases left in between. The germline gives CDR1 KGHDR, CDR2 SFDVKD. This CDR3 region has 16 residues. In nucleotides, the CDR3 is TGTGCCACCAGTGATCTGACAGTCAGCTCCTACAATGAGCAGTTCTTC. This codes for CATSDLTVSSYNEQFF.

The V and J genes are TRBV2 and TRBJ2-5; 9 bases agree with TRBD2. This CDR3 is 14 amino acids long. CDR1 is SNHLY and CDR2 is FYNNEI in the germline V gene. The V and J ends lost 6 bases and 5 bases, in that order; junction bases with no gene match: 7. The CDR3 is CASRPLAGVETQYF. The CDR3 region has the DNA TGTGCCAGCAGACCCTTAGCGGGAGTCGAGACCCAGTACTTC.

This clone was seen a handful of times. This chain joins TRBV28 and TRBJ2-7, with TRBD1 identical over 9 bases. Trimming removed 5 bases from V and 6 bases from J; junction bases left unmatched: 8. Germline CDR1 reads MDHEN; CDR2 reads SYDVKM. The length of the CDR3 is 14 residues. CDR3 bases: TGTGCCAGCAGTGTCCGGGACAGGGCCTTCGAGCAGTACTTC. As protein: CASSVRDRAFEQYF.

Remarks on this clone: Other DNA sequences within the sample encode an identical CDR3. V is TRBV18 and J is TRBJ2-7; 9 positions agree with TRBD2. Germline V lookup: CDR1 KGHSH, CDR2 LQKENI. The CDR3 consists of 14 residues. V gave up 3 bases and J gave up 3 bases; unmatched junction bases: 3. CDR3 region: CASSPETSGYEQYF. In DNA form, the CDR3 reads TGTGCCAGCTCACCTGAGACTAGCGGCTACGAGCAGTACTTC.